This T cell receptor beta chain was recovered during a study of T cell changes during pregnancy in multiple sclerosis. Method: immunoSEQ multiplex PCR; TCRdb's copy keeps in-frame clones and lacks some. The table lists some 59,000 clones, about nine tenths of them singletons. CDR1 and CDR2 from the germline V gene are MNHNS and SASEGT. The CDR3 runs to 17 residues. Deletions cut 3 bases from V and 6 bases from J, with 21 bases between. The V call is TRBV6-1, the J call TRBJ1-5, with D possibly TRBD1 on 6 matching bases. The receptor was isolated from a female donor with multiple sclerosis, enrolled in a pregnancy study. The sequences come from peripheral blood, collected in the first trimester of pregnancy. CDR3 residues: CASSDLDLRQGSQPQHF. In DNA form, the CDR3 reads TGTGCCAGCAGTGACCTGGACTTAAGGCAGGGGAGTCAGCCCCAGCATTTT.